Below are 17 T cell receptor beta chains sequenced from a single sample in a study of blood T cell repertoires in COVID-19. The data were produced by immunoSEQ multiplex PCR, yet TCRdb's version contains in-frame clones alone and is incomplete. The profile shows some 110,000 clones, under 90% of them singletons. Source material: peripheral blood. All receptors derive from a man at least 80 years old with acute or convalescent COVID-19.

The V call is TRBV19, the J call TRBJ1-2, with a tentative D call TRBD1 (5 bases). The CDR3 is made up of 13 amino acids. V was pared by 3 bases and J by 8 bases, with 13 bases between. Germline assignment: CDR1 LNHDA and CDR2 SQIVND (reference sequence). The CDR3 DNA sequence: TGTGCCAGTAGTATGATCGGGACTTGGGGCTACACCTTC. Translating it yields CASSMIGTWGYTF.

J is TRBJ1-3 and V is TRBV29-1; tentatively, D is TRBD1 (6 bases). Germline assignment: CDR1 SQVTM and CDR2 ANQGSEA. The CDR3 extends over 15 amino acids. The V end lost 4 bases, the J end lost 0 bases, and 13 bases lay between the germline ends. CDR3 amino acids: CSVASTGLSGNTIYF. The CDR3 region has the DNA TGCAGCGTTGCCTCGACAGGCCTCTCTGGAAACACCATATATTTT.

The V call is TRBV7-6, the J call TRBJ1-4, with D possibly being TRBD1 (5 bases). The CDR3 extends over 15 amino acids. In germline, CDR1 is SGHVS, CDR2 FNYEAQ. The V end was cut by 4 bases, the J end by 8 bases, with 17 bases between. CDR3 loop: CASSSSPGGREKLFF. The CDR3 DNA is TGTGCCAGCAGCTCGTCCCCGGGGGGGAGGGAAAAACTGTTTTTT.

To note about this clone: Other DNA sequences in this specimen translate into the identical CDR3. The V gene is TRBV28, the J gene TRBJ1-5; 10 bases line up with TRBD1. The CDR3 consists of 15 residues. Germline V gives CDR1 MDHEN, CDR2 SYDVKM. Trimming took 6 bases from V and 4 from J; bases not matched to a gene: 6. CDR3 region: CASSPRTGGNQPQHF. The CDR3 region has the DNA TGTGCCAGCAGCCCCCGGACAGGGGGAAATCAGCCCCAGCATTTT.

This chain uses TRBV29-1 with TRBJ2-5; D is possibly TRBD1 (6 bases). Germline V CDR1 and CDR2: SQVTM, ANQGSEA. V gave up 4 bases and J gave up 5 bases, with 11 bases separating them. The CDR3 covers 12 residues. Here the CDR3 DNA reads TGCAGCGTTGCTGGGGGCGACGAGACCCAGTACTTC. Translated, it gives CSVAGGDETQYF.

The rearrangement uses TRBV4-1 and TRBJ2-1, with 10 bases lining up with TRBD2. J lost 9 bases, V lost 0 bases, and 8 bases had no gene match. Germline loops: CDR1 MGHRA, CDR2 YSYEKL. This CDR3 spans 16 amino acids. This CDR3 reads CASSQDSSGGLSEQFF. The CDR3 nucleotides are TGCGCCAGCAGCCAAGATTCTAGCGGGGGTTTGAGTGAGCAGTTCTTC.

The chain joins TRBV11-1 to TRBJ2-3, with 9 nucleotides matching TRBD2. Germline V gene data show CDR1 as SGHAT and CDR2 as FQDESV (reference sequence). The trim removed 1 base at V and 0 bases at J, leaving 2 bases unmatched. The CDR3 is 16 residues long. The CDR3 DNA reads as TGTGCCAGCAGCTTAGGACTAGCGGCTAGCACAGATACGCAGTATTTT. It is translated as CASSLGLAASTDTQYF.

V usage is TRBV6-1 and J usage is TRBJ2-3, with D perhaps matching TRBD2 (6 bases). The CDR3 length is 14 residues. V was cut by 2 bases and J by 4 bases, with 10 bases left in between. Germline loops: CDR1 MNHNS, CDR2 SASEGT. The CDR3 sequence: CASSEMASADTQYF. Here the CDR3 DNA reads TGTGCCAGCAGTGAAATGGCTAGCGCAGATACGCAGTATTTT.

The genes are TRBV12-3 or TRBV12-4 and TRBJ1-1; 7 nucleotides line up with TRBD1. The CDR3 is 12 amino acids. The V gene end was trimmed by 6 bases and the J gene end by 12 bases; junction bases not matched to a gene: 10. CDR3 bases: TGTGCCAGCAGCGGGACAGTAGCCCTGACTTTCTTT. This sequence encodes CASSGTVALTFF.

V gene TRBV3-1 (or the pseudogene TRBV3-2) combines with J gene TRBJ1-1; 9 bases are a match to TRBD1. The CDR3 covers 19 residues. Trimming at V came to 2 bases and at J to 4 bases, leaving 17 bases not matched to a gene. Germline CDR1 LGHDT, CDR2 YNNKEL (reference sequence). CDR3 DNA: TGTGCCAGCAGCCAAAATAGGGGACAGGGAAGAACAGACGGCACTGAAGCTTTCTTT. This sequence encodes CASSQNRGQGRTDGTEAFF.

V gene TRBV29-1 combines with J gene TRBJ2-2; 8 bases are a match to TRBD2. Germline V gene sequence: CDR1 SQVTM, CDR2 ANQGSEA. This CDR3 has 15 residues. Germline trimming cut 1 base from V and 7 bases from J; bases unmatched to any gene: 8. CDR3 DNA: TGCAGCGTTGAAGGGGAAGCGGGAGTTCTCGGGGAGCTGTTTTTT. Encoded protein: CSVEGEAGVLGELFF.

The CDR3 loop reads CASSMTGGWSQPQHF. The DNA for the CDR3 is TGTGCCAGTAGCATGACAGGGGGCTGGAGTCAGCCCCAGCATTTT. V usage is TRBV19 and J usage is TRBJ1-5; 10 positions agree with TRBD1. V lost 6 bases, J lost 6 bases, and 8 bases stayed unmatched. There are 15 residues in the CDR3. Germline CDR1 and CDR2: LNHDA and SQIVND (reference sequence).

The DNA of the CDR3 is TGTGCCAGCTCAGATACTAGCGGGAGTTTCTACGAGCAGTACTTC. Translation gives CASSDTSGSFYEQYF. The chain links TRBV18 to TRBJ2-7, with 11 bases identical to TRBD2. The V gene end was trimmed by 5 bases and the J gene end by 3 bases; junction bases not matched to a gene: 6. CDR1 is KGHSH, CDR2 LQKENI, per germline. CDR3 size: 15 residues. The entire variable domain, with the rest obtained from reference TRBV18 and TRBJ2-7, is as follows: NAGVMQNPRHLVRRRGQEARLRCSPMKGHSHVYWYRQLPEEGLKFMVYLQKENIIDESGMPKERFSAEFPKEGPSILRIQQVVRGDSAAYFCASSDTSGSFYEQYFGPGTRLTVT.

CDR3 protein: CASSSRGQGANQPQHF. CDR3 nucleotide sequence: TGTGCCAGCAGCAGCAGAGGACAGGGGGCGAATCAGCCCCAGCATTTT. The chain couples TRBV12-1 to TRBJ1-5; TRBD1, as called in the table, went unchecked against the DNA. TRBV12-1 is a pseudogene. The CDR3 totals 16 residues.

This clone was seen just once. This chain links TRBV28 with TRBJ2-7; weak D call: TRBD1 (5 bases). CDR1 and CDR2 from the germline V gene are MDHEN and SYDVKM. V dropped 5 bases and J dropped 4 bases, with 9 bases sitting between them. The CDR3 loop spans 12 amino acids. CDR3 DNA sequence: TGTGCCAGCAGTCGGCAGGGATACGAGCAGTACTTC. Translating gives CASSRQGYEQYF.

This chain links TRBV2 with TRBJ1-6; D possibly corresponds to TRBD1 (6 bases). V was trimmed by 6 bases and J by 5 bases, leaving 8 bases between them. The germline V gene encodes CDR1 SNHLY and CDR2 FYNNEI. This CDR3 is 13 amino acids long. As DNA, the CDR3 is TGTGCCAGCAGGGACAGCGATAATTCACCCCTCCACTTT. Translated, it gives CASRDSDNSPLHF. The entire variable domain, with the rest obtained from reference TRBV2 and TRBJ1-6, is as follows: EPEVTQTPSHQVTQMGQEVILRCVPISNHLYFYWYRQILGQKVEFLVSFYNNEISEKSEIFDDQFSVERPDGSNFTLKIRSTKLEDSAMYFCASRDSDNSPLHFGNGTRLTVT.

J is TRBJ1-2 and V is TRBV29-1, with TRBD1 as a possible D gene (6 bases). CDR3 length: 14 residues. The germline V gene encodes CDR1 SQVTM and CDR2 ANQGSEA. Trimming removed 5 bases from V and 4 bases from J, with 17 bases in between. CDR3 sequence: CSVPKTGLGYGYTF. DNA for the CDR3: TGCAGCGTTCCAAAGACAGGCCTGGGCTATGGCTACACCTTC.